The rows below give T cell receptor beta chains drawn from one sample of a study of cytomegalovirus exposure and HLA in healthy donors. Produced via immunoSEQ multiplex PCR; TCRdb's table is partial and in-frame only. The specimen's table records approximately 190,000 clones. The sample consisted of PBMCs. Source of these receptors: a boy between 10 and 17 years old in good health and CMV-seronegative. Each CDR3 is given with its conserved first and last residue. The D gene is left open where the match is weak.

>TRBD2|TRBV2|TRBJ2-3
CASEMLAEGTDTQYF
TGTGCCAGCGAAATGCTAGCGGAGGGGACAGATACGCAGTATTTT
>TRBD2|TRBV5-6|TRBJ2-3
CASSLWNAGGYPADTQYF
TGTGCCAGCAGCTTGTGGAATGCGGGGGGGTACCCGGCAGATACGCAGTATTTT
>TRBD2|TRBV29-1|TRBJ2-3
CSVAQVDGRSTDTQYF
TGCAGCGTTGCCCAAGTGGACGGGAGGAGCACAGATACGCAGTATTTT
>NA|TRBV7-6|TRBJ2-7
CASSLAPRGGGAYEQYF
TGTGCCAGCAGCTTAGCTCCGCGGGGAGGAGGAGCCTACGAGCAGTACTTC
>NA|TRBV10-3|TRBJ1-6
CAISEEGRDSPLHF
TGTGCCATCAGTGAGGAGGGTCGGGATTCACCCCTCCACTTT
>NA|TRBV7-7|TRBJ2-7
CASSRKWDTEQYF
TGTGCTAGCAGCCGCAAATGGGACACCGAGCAGTACTTC
>NA|TRBV5-4|TRBJ2-3
CASSLEAVDTQYF
TGTGCCAGCAGCTTGGAAGCGGTGGATACGCAGTATTTT
>TRBD1|TRBV19|TRBJ1-4
CASRDRGTNEKLFF
TGTGCCAGCCGGGACAGAGGGACTAATGAAAAACTGTTTTTT
>TRBD1|TRBV27|TRBJ2-5
CASSSFGTGQETQYF
TGTGCCAGCAGTTCCTTCGGGACAGGGCAAGAGACCCAGTACTTC
>NA|TRBV11-1|TRBJ1-4
CASSKNGVKEKLFF
TGTGCCAGCAGCAAGAACGGGGTGAAGGAAAAACTGTTTTTT
>NA|TRBV19|TRBJ2-6
CASSIYPGANVLTF
TGTGCCAGTAGTATTTATCCGGGGGCCAACGTCCTGACTTTC
>NA|TRBV7-3|TRBJ2-1
CASSSSGGQGEQFF
TGTGCCAGCAGCTCTAGCGGGGGACAGGGTGAGCAGTTCTTC
>TRBD1|TRBV6-6|TRBJ2-3
CASSSRQGPYTDTQYF
TGTGCCAGCAGTTCACGACAGGGGCCGTACACAGATACGCAGTATTTT
>TRBD1|TRBV5-5|TRBJ2-2
CASSFHRGSGELFF
TGTGCCAGCAGCTTCCACAGGGGATCCGGGGAGCTGTTTTTT
>TRBD1|TRBV4-3|TRBJ2-7
CASSQDPGQAVQYF
TGCGCCAGCAGCCAAGATCCGGGACAGGCGGTGCAGTACTTC
>NA|TRBV19|TRBJ1-1
CASSIDAIGGEAFF
TGTGCCAGTAGTATAGATGCGATCGGGGGGGAAGCTTTCTTT
>NA|TRBV28|TRBJ2-7
CASREDSYEQYF
TGTGCCAGCAGAGAGGACAGCTACGAGCAGTACTTC